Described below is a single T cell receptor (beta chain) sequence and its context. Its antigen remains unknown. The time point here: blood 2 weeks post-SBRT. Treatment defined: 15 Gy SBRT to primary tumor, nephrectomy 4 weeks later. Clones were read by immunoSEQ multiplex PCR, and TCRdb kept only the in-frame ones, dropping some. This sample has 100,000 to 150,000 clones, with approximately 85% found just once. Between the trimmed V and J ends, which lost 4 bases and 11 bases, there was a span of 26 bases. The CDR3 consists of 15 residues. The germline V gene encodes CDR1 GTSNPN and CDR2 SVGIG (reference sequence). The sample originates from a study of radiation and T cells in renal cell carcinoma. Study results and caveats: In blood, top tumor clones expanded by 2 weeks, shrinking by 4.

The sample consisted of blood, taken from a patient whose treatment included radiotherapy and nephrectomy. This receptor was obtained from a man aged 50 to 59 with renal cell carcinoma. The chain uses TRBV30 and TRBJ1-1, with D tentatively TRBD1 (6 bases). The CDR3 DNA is TGTGCCTGGACCCCCCCCGCGGACAGTGCCCGGTCGGCTTTCTTT. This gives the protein CAWTPPADSARSAFF.